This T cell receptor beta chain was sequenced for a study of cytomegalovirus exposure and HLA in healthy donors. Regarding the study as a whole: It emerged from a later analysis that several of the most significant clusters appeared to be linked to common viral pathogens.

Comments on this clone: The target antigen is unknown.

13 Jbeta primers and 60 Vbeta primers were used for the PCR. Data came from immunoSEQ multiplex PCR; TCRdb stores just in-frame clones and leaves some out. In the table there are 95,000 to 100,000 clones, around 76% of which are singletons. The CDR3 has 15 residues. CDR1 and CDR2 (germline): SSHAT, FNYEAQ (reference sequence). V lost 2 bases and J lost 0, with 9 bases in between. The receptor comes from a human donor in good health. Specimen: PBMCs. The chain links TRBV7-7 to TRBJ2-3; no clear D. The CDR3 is CASSLSDGSTDTQYF. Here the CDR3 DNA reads TGTGCCAGCAGCTTATCCGACGGGAGCACAGATACGCAGTATTTT.